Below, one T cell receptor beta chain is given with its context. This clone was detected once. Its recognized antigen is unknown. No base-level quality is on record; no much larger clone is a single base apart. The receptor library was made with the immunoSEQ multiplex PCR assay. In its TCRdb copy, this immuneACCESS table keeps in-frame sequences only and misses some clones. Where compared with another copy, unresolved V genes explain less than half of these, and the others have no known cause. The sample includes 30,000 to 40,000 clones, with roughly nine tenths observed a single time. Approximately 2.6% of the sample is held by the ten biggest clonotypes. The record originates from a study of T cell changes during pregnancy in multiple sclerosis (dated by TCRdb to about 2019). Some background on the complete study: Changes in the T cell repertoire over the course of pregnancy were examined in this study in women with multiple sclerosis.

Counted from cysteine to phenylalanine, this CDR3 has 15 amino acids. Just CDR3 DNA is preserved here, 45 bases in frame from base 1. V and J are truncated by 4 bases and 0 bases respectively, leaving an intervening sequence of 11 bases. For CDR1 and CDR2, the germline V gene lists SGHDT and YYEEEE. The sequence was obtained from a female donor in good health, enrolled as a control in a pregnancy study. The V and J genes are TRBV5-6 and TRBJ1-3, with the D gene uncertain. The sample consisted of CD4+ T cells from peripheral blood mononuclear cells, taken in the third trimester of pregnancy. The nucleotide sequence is TGTGCCAGCAGCCCGCCGATGAGCTCTGGAAACACCATATATTTT. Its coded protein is CASSPPMSSGNTIYF.